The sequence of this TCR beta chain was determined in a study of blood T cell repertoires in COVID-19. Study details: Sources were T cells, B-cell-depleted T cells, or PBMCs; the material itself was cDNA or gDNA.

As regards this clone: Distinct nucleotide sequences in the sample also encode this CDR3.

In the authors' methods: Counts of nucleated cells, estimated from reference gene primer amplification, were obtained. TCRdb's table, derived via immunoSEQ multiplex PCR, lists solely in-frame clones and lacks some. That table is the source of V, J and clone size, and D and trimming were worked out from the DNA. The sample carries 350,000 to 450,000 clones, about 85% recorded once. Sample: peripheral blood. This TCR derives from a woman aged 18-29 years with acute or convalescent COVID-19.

The CDR3 sequence is CASSIRGETQYF. CDR3 sequence (DNA): TGTGCCAGTAGTATTAGGGGGGAGACCCAGTACTTC. The chain uses TRBV19 and TRBJ2-5; D might be TRBD1 (6 bases). V was trimmed by 3 bases and J by 5 bases, leaving 7 bases between them. The germline CDR1 and CDR2 sequences are LNHDA and SQIVND (reference sequence). The CDR3 runs 12 residues.